What follows is one T cell receptor (beta chain) and its context. This entry belongs to a study of T cells in localized non-small cell lung cancer. This table comes from immunoSEQ multiplex PCR, and its TCRdb copy is limited to in-frame clones, with some not included. In the table there are around 64,000 clones, roughly 90% of which are singletons. Trimming shortened V by 0 bases and J by 4 bases, and 10 bases separated the two germline ends. This CDR3 comprises 14 residues. Germline V gene lookup returns CDR1 SGDLS and CDR2 YYNGEE. This chain links TRBV9 with TRBJ2-5; D is uncertain. The TCR was taken from a man aged 40-75 years with stage I squamous cell lung carcinoma. Sample: peripheral blood, taken before any cancer treatment. CDR3 residues: CASSVVPEGETQYF. In DNA, the CDR3 is TGTGCCAGCAGCGTAGTTCCAGAAGGAGAGACCCAGTACTTC.